The 18 T cell receptor beta chains below come from one sample, sequenced in a study of CD8 T cells in Susac syndrome (dated by TCRdb to the late 2010s). The protocol used for the library was the immunoSEQ multiplex PCR assay. RNA was extracted using the RNeasy kit, and about 0.45 to 1 ug of the RNA was reverse transcribed with random hexamers. TCRdb itself trimmed the public reads at Q25 with fastp, ran MiXCR and retained productive beta chains. Rows are unified per CDR3 protein, each entry keeping the most common DNA and genes. The sample includes more than 70,000 distinct CDR3 sequences, with about 93% observed a single time. The ten largest make up over 0.25% of the sample. Sequencing was carried out using CD8+ T cells from PBMCs. These TCRs come from a human donor in good health.

The chain recombines TRBV13 with TRBJ2-7, with D perhaps given as TRBD1 or TRBD2 (5 bases each). Between the trimmed V and J ends, which lost 0 bases and 5 bases, there was a span of 14 bases. Germline assignment: CDR1 PRHDT and CDR2 FYEKMQ (reference sequence). This CDR3 has 15 amino acids. The CDR3 region is CASSLGAGTLNEQYF. As DNA, the CDR3 is TGTGCCAGCAGCTTAGGGGCAGGGACCCTCAACGAGCAGTACTTC.

The rearrangement links TRBV27 to TRBJ1-6; tentatively, D is TRBD1 (5 bases). CDR3 size: 13 residues. V shed 2 bases and J shed 11 bases, with 10 bases lying between them. Germline V gene lookup returns CDR1 MNHEY and CDR2 SMNVEV (reference sequence). The CDR3 protein is CASSLGGGAPLHF. DNA for the CDR3: TGTGCCAGCAGTTTAGGGGGAGGAGCACCCCTCCACTTT.

V is TRBV5-1 and J is TRBJ1-1, with D hard to call. Trimming removed 4 bases at V and 6 bases at J, with 22 bases between. Germline V lookup: CDR1 SGHRS, CDR2 YFSETQ. CDR3 size: 16 residues. This CDR3 is CASSRADGQMIPEAFF. CDR3 sequence (DNA): TGCGCCAGCAGCCGGGCGGATGGGCAGATGATCCCTGAAGCTTTCTTT. Using reference TRBV5-1 and TRBJ1-1 for the parts outside the CDR3, the full variable domain is KAGVTQTPRYLIKTRGQQVTLSCSPISGHRSVSWYQQTPGQGLQFLFEYFSETQRNKGNFPGRFSGRQFSNSRSEMNVSTLELGDSALYLCASSRADGQMIPEAFFGQGTRLTVV.

The CDR3 nucleotides read TGCGCCAGCAGACCGACAGGGCCGGACGAGCAGTACTTC. This sequence encodes CASRPTGPDEQYF. V usage is TRBV5-1 and J usage is TRBJ2-7; 7 bases align to TRBD1. The CDR3 runs 13 residues. The V and J ends lost 5 bases and 5 bases, in that order; junction bases with no gene match: 7. Looked up from germline, CDR1 is SGHRS and CDR2 is YFSETQ.

The sample holds one count of this clonotype. The V and J genes are TRBV14 and TRBJ2-3; D perhaps matches TRBD1 (6 bases). This CDR3 region has 15 residues. V dropped 5 bases and J dropped 0 bases, with 12 bases sitting between them. Germline V gene sequence: CDR1 SGHDN, CDR2 FVKESK. The CDR3 sequence: CASSSWTDSTDTQYF. The CDR3 region has the DNA TGTGCCAGCAGCTCATGGACAGATAGCACAGATACGCAGTATTTT.

V usage is TRBV2 and J usage is TRBJ2-3; 10 bases are shared with TRBD2. This CDR3 comprises 16 residues. V lost 5 bases, J lost 2 bases, and 7 bases stayed unmatched. The V gene's germline CDR1 is SNHLY and CDR2 FYNNEI. DNA for the CDR3: TGTGCCAGCAGTTTCCTTAGCGGGGGGCCCACAGATACGCAGTATTTT. Translation: CASSFLSGGPTDTQYF.

The rearrangement links TRBV7-9 to TRBJ2-5; 10 bases agree with TRBD2. CDR1 and CDR2 (germline): SEHNR, FQNEAQ (reference sequence). Unmatched junction bases numbered 5, after V lost 5 bases and J lost 5 bases. The CDR3 sequence is 14 residues long. The chain's CDR3 is CASSLLAGAETQYF. In DNA, the CDR3 is TGTGCCAGCAGCCTTCTAGCGGGGGCGGAGACCCAGTACTTC.

V usage is TRBV6-2 or TRBV6-3 and J usage is TRBJ2-1; 7 positions agree with TRBD1. The germline V gene has CDR1 MNHEY and CDR2 SVGEGT. This CDR3 region has 17 residues. The J segment lost 3 bases and the V segment lost 2 bases, leaving 10 bases of the junction unmatched. The CDR3 DNA follows: TGTGCCAGCAGTTACGACAGGGAACGAGACCTCTACAATGAGCAGTTCTTC. Its protein is CASSYDRERDLYNEQFF.

The genes are TRBV23-1 and TRBJ1-6, with TRBD1 as a possible D gene (6 bases). TRBV23-1 belongs to the ORF category, with a function that is uncertain. Trimming took off 8 bases at V and 5 bases at J, with 19 bases between the two ends. The CDR3 is 16 residues long. The chain's CDR3 is CASLTKGQRDNSPLHF. The CDR3 nucleotides are TGCGCCAGCCTCACTAAAGGACAGAGAGATAATTCACCCCTCCACTTT.

V gene TRBV9 combines with J gene TRBJ1-4; D not certain. Germline-derived CDR1 and CDR2 are SGDLS and YYNGEE. Trimming removed 4 bases from V and 5 bases from J, with 15 bases in between. The CDR3 extends over 15 amino acids. The CDR3 DNA sequence: TGTGCCAGCAGCTTGAGTGGAAGCCCCAATGAAAAACTGTTTTTT. It is translated as CASSLSGSPNEKLFF.

The genes are TRBV12-5 and TRBJ2-1, with TRBD2 matching over 7 bases. Germline V gives CDR1 LGHNT, CDR2 FRNRAP. The CDR3 runs to 15 residues. V lost 0 bases and J lost 7; bases outside the gene matches: 6. The CDR3 DNA follows: TGTGCTAGTGGTTTGGTATTGGGGGGGTATAATGAGCAGTTCTTC. This sequence encodes CASGLVLGGYNEQFF. The complete variable domain, with remaining parts taken from reference TRBV12-5 and TRBJ2-1, reads DARVTQTPRHKVTEMGQEVTMRCQPILGHNTVFWYRQTMMQGLELLAYFRNRAPLDDSGMPKDRFSAEMPDATLATLKIQPSEPRDSAVYFCASGLVLGGYNEQFFGPGTRLTVL.

This clonotype was recorded once. This chain joins TRBV29-1 and TRBJ2-1, with 9 bases fitting TRBD2. The germline CDR1 and CDR2 sequences are SQVTM and ANQGSEA. The CDR3 totals 15 residues. Trimming took 0 bases from V and 9 from J; bases not matched to a gene: 9. For the CDR3, the DNA is TGCAGCGTTGAAGAATCCAGCGGGGGGTTGCTTGAGCAGTTCTTC. As protein: CSVEESSGGLLEQFF.

This clonotype was observed once. The chain uses TRBV6-5 and TRBJ2-5, with 8 positions matching TRBD2. This CDR3 contains 14 residues. J was trimmed by 7 bases and V by 5 bases; bases with no gene match: 9. CDR1 and CDR2 from the germline V gene are MNHEY and SVGAGI. The CDR3: CASSTGGGPVTQYF. CDR3 DNA sequence: TGTGCCAGCAGTACTGGCGGGGGGCCTGTGACCCAGTACTTC.

The chain joins TRBV6-6 to TRBJ2-3, with 10 nucleotides matching TRBD1. V lost 1 base to trimming and J lost 4 bases; unmatched junction nucleotides: 5. The CDR3 is made up of 16 amino acids. Germline assignment: CDR1 MNHNY and CDR2 SVGAGI (reference sequence). CDR3 region: CASSYLDRGYPDTQYF. CDR3 nucleotide sequence: TGTGCCAGCAGTTACTTGGACAGGGGGTACCCAGATACGCAGTATTTT.

The chain recombines TRBV19 with TRBJ2-2, with D possibly TRBD2 on 6 matching bases. This CDR3 has 13 residues. Germline V gives CDR1 LNHDA, CDR2 SQIVND (reference sequence). V lost 10 bases and J 3 bases, leaving 12 bases between the germline ends. The CDR3, as DNA: TGTGCCATCCTTAGCGGAGACACCGGGGAGCTGTTTTTT. Translation: CAILSGDTGELFF.

This rearrangement joins TRBV13 to TRBJ1-5, with a weak D call TRBD1 (5 bases). The CDR3 runs 12 residues. Germline V lookup: CDR1 PRHDT, CDR2 FYEKMQ (reference sequence). Trimming left V 5 bases short and J 7 bases short, with 9 bases between. The CDR3 protein is CASSRGRQPQHF. The DNA of the CDR3 is TGTGCCAGCAGCAGGGGAAGGCAGCCCCAGCATTTT.

The V and J genes are TRBV2 and TRBJ2-5; 9 nucleotides line up with TRBD1. CDR1 is SNHLY and CDR2 is FYNNEI in the germline V gene. The CDR3 is 14 residues long. V lost 5 bases and J lost 5; bases outside the gene matches: 6. CDR3 residues: CASSLGQGMETQYF. The CDR3 bases are TGTGCCAGCAGTCTGGGACAGGGAATGGAGACCCAGTACTTC.

The DNA for the CDR3 is TGTGCCAGTAGTCTGGGACAGGGGACTCCCTACAATGAGCAGTTCTTC. It specifies CASSLGQGTPYNEQFF. The chain has TRBV19 and TRBJ2-1; 10 nucleotides match TRBD1. The CDR3 loop spans 16 amino acids. Germline V CDR1 and CDR2: LNHDA, SQIVND (reference sequence). V was clipped by 5 bases and J by 2 bases; unmatched bases: 6.